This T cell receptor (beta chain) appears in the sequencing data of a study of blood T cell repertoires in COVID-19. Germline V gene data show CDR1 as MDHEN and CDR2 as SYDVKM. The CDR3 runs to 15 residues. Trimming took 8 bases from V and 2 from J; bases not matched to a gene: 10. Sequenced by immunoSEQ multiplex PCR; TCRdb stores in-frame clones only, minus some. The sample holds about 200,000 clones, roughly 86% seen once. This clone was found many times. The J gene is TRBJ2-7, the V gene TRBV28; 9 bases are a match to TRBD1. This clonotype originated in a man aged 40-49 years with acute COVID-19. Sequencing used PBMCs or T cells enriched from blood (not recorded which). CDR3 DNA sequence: TGTGCCAGCGACCCGGGACAGGGCTCTACCTACGAGCAGTACTTC. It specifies CASDPGQGSTYEQYF.